This entry concerns a single TCR beta chain. This specimen belongs to a study of blood T cell repertoires in COVID-19. About the research overall: Samples representing acute and convalescent COVID-19 were sourced from the United States, Italy and Spain. Sample material is recorded as cDNA or gDNA derived from T cells, B-cell-depleted T cells, or PBMCs.

Trimming cost V 2 bases and J 0 bases, with 8 bases left between them. Germline CDR1 reads GTSNPN; CDR2 reads SVGIG (reference sequence). This CDR3 has 14 residues. This table comes from immunoSEQ multiplex PCR, and its TCRdb copy is limited to in-frame clones, with some not included. This sample has approximately 97,000 clones; 90% occur once, and the top ten carry around 1.7%. The sequenced sample consisted of peripheral blood. The V call is TRBV30, the J call TRBJ1-5; no firm D call. The receptor comes from a man aged 55 to 69 with acute or convalescent COVID-19. The CDR3 loop is CAWSSGVSNQPQHF. CDR3 DNA sequence: TGTGCCTGGAGTTCCGGGGTTAGCAATCAGCCCCAGCATTTT.